This TCR beta chain was found in a study of OX40 agonist ivuxolimab in advanced cancers. Produced via immunoSEQ multiplex PCR; TCRdb's table is partial and in-frame only. Among about 13,000 clones listed, around 82% were seen once. As concerns this clone: Antigen specificity is unknown.

Germline V gene data show CDR1 as SGDLS and CDR2 as YYNGEE. The CDR3 totals 15 residues. With V trimmed by 4 bases and J by 1 base, 7 bases remained unmatched. Study-level findings and limits: It was not determined which antigens were specifically recognized by the peripheral T cells that had undergone clonal expansion.

The TCR was taken from an adult with an advanced solid tumor such as melanoma, head and neck, liver or kidney cancer. This chain links TRBV9 with TRBJ2-5; TRBD2 matches 7 bases. The sequencing here drew on CD4+ or CD8+ T cells sorted from blood, taken in a trial of the OX40 agonist ivuxolimab. Here the CDR3 reads CASSPPPGGQETQYF. CDR3 sequence (DNA): TGTGCCAGCAGCCCCCCCCCGGGGGGCCAAGAGACCCAGTACTTC. The variable domain in full, with the rest retrieved from reference TRBV9 and TRBJ2-5, is DSGVTQTPKHLITATGQRVTLRCSPRSGDLSVYWYQQSLDQGLQFLIQYYNGEERAKGNILERFSAQQFPDLHSELNLSSLELGDSALYFCASSPPPGGQETQYFGPGTRLLVL.